The 11 T cell receptor beta chains presented below share a single source sample, sequenced in a study of cytomegalovirus exposure and HLA in healthy donors. PCR amplification relied on 60 Vbeta primers (plus 13 Jbeta primers). This table comes from immunoSEQ multiplex PCR, and its TCRdb copy is limited to in-frame clones, with some not included. The sample holds approximately 180,000 clones, roughly 77% seen once. The sample taken for sequencing was PBMCs. Receptors were obtained from a woman in her fifties or sixties in good health and CMV-seronegative.

The gene calls are TRBV5-4 and TRBJ2-7; 7 nucleotides align to TRBD1. Looked up from germline, CDR1 is SGHNT and CDR2 is YYREEE (reference sequence). The J segment lost 1 base and the V segment lost 4 bases, leaving 8 bases of the junction unmatched. This CDR3 is built from 15 residues. In DNA form, the CDR3 reads TGTGCCAGCAGCGCAACCGGGACAGCTTCCTACGAGCAGTACTTC. Protein sequence: CASSATGTASYEQYF.

This clone has a handful of counts. The genes are TRBV10-1 and TRBJ1-3; TRBD1 is a possible D gene (6 bases). V was pared by 3 bases and J by 3 bases, with 21 bases between. The CDR3 covers 18 residues. Germline CDR1 is WNHNN and CDR2 is SYGVQD (reference sequence). The CDR3 DNA is TGCGCCAGCAGTGACCCATGTACCCGGGGGGCAGTTGGAAACACCATATATTTT. This sequence encodes CASSDPCTRGAVGNTIYF.

This sequence joins TRBV30 and TRBJ1-1; 8 bases line up with TRBD1. V was pared by 3 bases and J by 1 base, with 7 bases of the junction left unmatched. In germline, CDR1 is GTSNPN, CDR2 SVGIG (reference sequence). There are 15 residues in the CDR3. The CDR3, as DNA: TGTGCCTGGAGCACAGGGGGGACAGGGAACACTGAAGCTTTCTTT. Its translation: CAWSTGGTGNTEAFF.

The rearrangement joins TRBV10-3 to TRBJ2-3; D gene ambiguous. The CDR3 length is 12 residues. V lost 6 bases and J lost 4, with 8 bases in between. Germline values: CDR1 ENHRY, CDR2 SYGVKD. This CDR3 reads CAISRVADTQYF. For the CDR3, the DNA is TGTGCCATCAGCCGGGTTGCAGATACGCAGTATTTT.

The chain uses TRBV27 and TRBJ1-1; 7 bases agree with TRBD1. Germline V CDR1 and CDR2: MNHEY, SMNVEV (reference sequence). The CDR3 has 12 residues. Trimming took 10 bases from V and 5 from J; bases not matched to a gene: 7. This CDR3 reads CATRGRVTEAFF. The DNA of the CDR3 is TGTGCCACGAGGGGGCGGGTTACTGAAGCTTTCTTT.

The rearrangement uses TRBV28 and TRBJ1-2; 7 bases fit TRBD1. Trimming cost V 5 bases and J 4 bases; bases outside gene matches: 7. CDR1 and CDR2 from the germline V gene are MDHEN and SYDVKM. There are 14 residues in the CDR3. CDR3 loop: CASSLTGVRYGYTF. The CDR3 coding sequence is TGTGCCAGCAGTCTTACAGGGGTTCGCTATGGCTACACCTTC.

This chain links TRBV19 with TRBJ2-7; TRBD1 agrees at 8 bases. The germline CDR1 and CDR2 sequences are LNHDA and SQIVND (reference sequence). The length of the CDR3 is 13 residues. The trim removed 9 bases at V and 3 bases at J, leaving 7 bases unmatched. The DNA for the CDR3 is TGTGCCAGCCGAATTACAGGGGGCTACGAGCAGTACTTC. It encodes CASRITGGYEQYF.

The V call is TRBV6-6, the J call TRBJ1-1; D is undetermined. Germline V lookup: CDR1 MNHNY, CDR2 SVGAGI (reference sequence). The CDR3 extends over 12 amino acids. The V and J ends lost 6 bases and 3 bases respectively, with 8 bases between them. The CDR3: CASRKSDTEAFF. CDR3 DNA: TGTGCCAGCAGAAAGAGTGACACTGAAGCTTTCTTT.

The rearrangement links TRBV4-3 to TRBJ2-7, with 7 bases that match TRBD1. There are 15 residues in the CDR3. With V trimmed by 2 bases and J by 2 bases, 6 bases remained unmatched. Germline V gives CDR1 LGHNA, CDR2 YSLEER. The CDR3 bases are TGCGCCAGCAGCCAATACACGGGACAGACCTACGAGCAGTACTTC. Translated, it gives CASSQYTGQTYEQYF.

The V call is TRBV7-2, the J call TRBJ2-7; possible D gene TRBD2, 7 bases. CDR1 is SGHTA and CDR2 is FQGNSA in the germline V gene. Trimming removed 1 base at V and 5 bases at J, with 12 bases between. The CDR3 consists of 14 residues. The CDR3 spells CASSLGGGRHEQYF. For the CDR3, the DNA is TGTGCCAGCAGCTTAGGCGGGGGCAGGCACGAGCAGTACTTC.

The rearrangement uses TRBV11-3 and TRBJ2-1, with TRBD1 matching over 7 bases. Germline V gene sequence: CDR1 SGHNT, CDR2 YENEEA. The V and J ends lost 3 bases and 9 bases, in that order; junction bases with no gene match: 14. This CDR3 comprises 16 residues. CDR3 residues: CASSFVGGSPSREQFF. The CDR3 DNA is TGTGCCAGCAGCTTTGTAGGGGGCAGTCCCTCCCGTGAGCAGTTCTTC.